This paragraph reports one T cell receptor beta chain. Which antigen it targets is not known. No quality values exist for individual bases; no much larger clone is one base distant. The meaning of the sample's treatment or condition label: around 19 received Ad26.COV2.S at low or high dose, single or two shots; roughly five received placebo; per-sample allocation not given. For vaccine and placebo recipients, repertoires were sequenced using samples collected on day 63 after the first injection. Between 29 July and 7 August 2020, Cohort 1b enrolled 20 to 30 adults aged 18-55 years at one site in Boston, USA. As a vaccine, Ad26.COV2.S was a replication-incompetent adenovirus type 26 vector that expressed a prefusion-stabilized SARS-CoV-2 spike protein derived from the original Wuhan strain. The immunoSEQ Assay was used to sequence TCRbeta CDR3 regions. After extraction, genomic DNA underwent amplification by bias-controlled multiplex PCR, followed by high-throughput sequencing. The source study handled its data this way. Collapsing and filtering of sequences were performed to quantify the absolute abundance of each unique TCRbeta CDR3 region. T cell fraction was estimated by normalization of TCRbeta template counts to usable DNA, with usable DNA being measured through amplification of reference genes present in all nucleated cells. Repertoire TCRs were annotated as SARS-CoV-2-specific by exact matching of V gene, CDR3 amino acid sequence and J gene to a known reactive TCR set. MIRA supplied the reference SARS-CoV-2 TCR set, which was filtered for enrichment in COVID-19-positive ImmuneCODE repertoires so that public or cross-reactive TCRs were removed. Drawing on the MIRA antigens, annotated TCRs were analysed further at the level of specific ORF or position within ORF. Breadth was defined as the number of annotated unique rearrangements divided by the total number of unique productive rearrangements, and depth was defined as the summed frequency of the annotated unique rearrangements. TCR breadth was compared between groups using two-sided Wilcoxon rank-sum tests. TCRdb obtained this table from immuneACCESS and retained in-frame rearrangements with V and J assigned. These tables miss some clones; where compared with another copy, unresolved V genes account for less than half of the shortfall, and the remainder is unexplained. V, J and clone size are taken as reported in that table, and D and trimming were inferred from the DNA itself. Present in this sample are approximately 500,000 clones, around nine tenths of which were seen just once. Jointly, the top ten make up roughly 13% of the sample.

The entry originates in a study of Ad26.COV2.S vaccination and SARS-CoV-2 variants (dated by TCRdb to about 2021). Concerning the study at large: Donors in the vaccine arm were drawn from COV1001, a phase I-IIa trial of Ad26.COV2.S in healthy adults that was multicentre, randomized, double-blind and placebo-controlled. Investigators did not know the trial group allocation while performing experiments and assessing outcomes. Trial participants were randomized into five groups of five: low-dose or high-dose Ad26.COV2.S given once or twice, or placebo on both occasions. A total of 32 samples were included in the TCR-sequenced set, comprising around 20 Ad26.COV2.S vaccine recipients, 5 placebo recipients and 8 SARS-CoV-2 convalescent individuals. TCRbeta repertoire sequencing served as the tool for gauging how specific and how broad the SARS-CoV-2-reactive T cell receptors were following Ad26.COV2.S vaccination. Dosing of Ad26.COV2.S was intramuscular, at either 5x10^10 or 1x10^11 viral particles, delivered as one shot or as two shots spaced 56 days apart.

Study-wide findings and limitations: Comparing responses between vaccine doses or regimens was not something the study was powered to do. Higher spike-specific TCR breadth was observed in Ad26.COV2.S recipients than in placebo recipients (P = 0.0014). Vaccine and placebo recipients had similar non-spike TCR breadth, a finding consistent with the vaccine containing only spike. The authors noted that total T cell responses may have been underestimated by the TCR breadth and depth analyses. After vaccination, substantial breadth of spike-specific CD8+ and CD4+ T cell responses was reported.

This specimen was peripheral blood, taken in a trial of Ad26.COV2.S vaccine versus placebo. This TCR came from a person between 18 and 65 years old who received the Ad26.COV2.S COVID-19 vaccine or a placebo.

The DNA is TGTGCCAGCAGCCAAGCTTGGGGCGGGAGAAACACCGGGGAGCTGTTTTTT. This translates into CASSQAWGGRNTGELFF. The chain is made from TRBV3-1 (or the pseudogene TRBV3-2) and TRBJ2-2; a stretch of 7 junction bases matches TRBD2. V loses 1 base at its end and J loses 2 bases; junction bases beyond the gene matches: 7. Its CDR3 holds 17 amino acids, cysteine through phenylalanine. The CDR3 DNA has 51 bases and is translated from base 1. CDR1 and CDR2, per the germline V gene (reference sequence), are LGHDT and YNNKEL.